This passage covers 15 T cell receptor beta chains from one sample sequenced in a study of T cells after yellow fever vaccination. TCRdb recomputed calls from the 5' RACE reads with MiXCR, one row per CDR3 protein. The profile shows around 310,000 distinct CDR3 sequences, about 9.5% of them singletons. The sample here was PBMCs, taken on the day of the first yellow fever vaccination. The receptor set was obtained from a man in his late teens or twenties who received the YFV17D yellow fever vaccine.

This clonotype was seen repeatedly, ten times or more. The chain is built from TRBV7-2 and TRBJ2-3; 7 positions match TRBD1. Germline CDR1 and CDR2: SGHTA and FQGNSA. This CDR3 comprises 14 residues. Germline trimming cut 2 bases from V and 4 bases from J; bases unmatched to any gene: 3. The CDR3 region has the DNA TGTGCCAGCAGCTTATTAGGGGGCCCAGATACGCAGTATTTT. Amino acids: CASSLLGGPDTQYF.

The CDR3 loop is CASSSPGTRSYEQYV. The DNA for the CDR3 is TGTGCCAGCAGTTCCCCCGGGACTAGGTCCTACGAGCAGTACGTC. The V call is TRBV7-9, the J call TRBJ2-7; 8 nucleotides agree with TRBD2. The germline V gene has CDR1 SEHNR and CDR2 FQNEAQ (reference sequence). The ends lost 6 bases at V and 1 base at J; junction bases unmatched: 8. The CDR3 loop spans 15 amino acids.

This clonotype was seen many times. The rearrangement joins TRBV6-6 to TRBJ2-1; TRBD2 aligns across 12 bases. Germline V gene sequence: CDR1 MNHNY, CDR2 SVGAGI (reference sequence). The CDR3 has 13 amino acids. V was clipped by 6 bases and J by 10 bases; unmatched bases: 4. The DNA for the CDR3 is TGTGCCAGCAGCCCCGGGACTAGCGGGGAGCAGTTCTTC. As protein: CASSPGTSGEQFF.

There are a few counts of this clonotype. The CDR3 DNA reads TGTGCCAGCAGGGGGGGGCCCAAAGCTTTCTTT. Residues: CASRGGPKAFF. The V call is TRBV12-3 or TRBV12-4, the J call TRBJ1-1, with D possibly matching TRBD1 (6 bases). V lost 6 bases, J lost 9 bases, and 11 bases lay in between. The CDR3 covers 11 residues.

In its sample, this clonotype was seen many times. This rearrangement joins TRBV6-5 to TRBJ1-6; D gene ambiguous. V dropped 1 base and J dropped 7 bases, with 17 bases sitting between them. Germline CDR1 reads MNHEY; CDR2 reads SVGAGI. The CDR3 runs to 17 residues. The CDR3 DNA follows: TGTGCCAGCAGTTACTTTACGGCAGCTAATCTGAATTCACCCCTCCACTTT. Its translation: CASSYFTAANLNSPLHF.

The chain joins TRBV21-1 to TRBJ2-1; the table assigns TRBD1, which was not confirmed against the DNA. TRBV21-1 represents a pseudogene. The CDR3 is 9 amino acids. The CDR3 coding sequence is TGTGCCAGCCGGGGGGGAGAGTTCTTC. Translation gives CASRGGEFF.

The V and J genes are TRBV12-3 or TRBV12-4 and TRBJ2-1; tentatively, D is TRBD2 (5 bases). The CDR3 consists of 13 residues. Trimming stripped 5 bases from V and 7 bases from J, with 12 bases between. CDR3 DNA: TGTGCCAGCAGTCAACCCCCGGGGAATGAGCAGTTCTTC. Translating it yields CASSQPPGNEQFF.

This clonotype was seen many times. The rearrangement links TRBV20-1 to TRBJ2-3; 8 bases line up with TRBD1. The CDR3 has 14 residues. The V gene's germline CDR1 is DFQATT and CDR2 SNEGSKA (reference sequence). The J segment lost 2 bases and the V segment lost 5 bases, leaving 6 bases of the junction unmatched. The DNA of the CDR3 is TGCAGTGCTTGGGACAGGCGATACACAGATACGCAGTATTTT. Amino acids: CSAWDRRYTDTQYF.

This clonotype has more than one count but fewer than ten. This sequence joins TRBV18 and TRBJ2-5, with D possibly TRBD1 on 6 matching bases. The CDR3 totals 14 residues. Germline assignment: CDR1 KGHSH and CDR2 LQKENI. Trimming left V 3 bases short and J 0 bases short, with 8 bases between. Written as DNA, the CDR3 is TGTGCCAGCTCACCGTCAGGGGACCAAGAGACCCAGTACTTC. It yields the protein CASSPSGDQETQYF.

This clonotype was observed a few times. The chain links TRBV10-3 to TRBJ2-7; D unresolved. The ends were cut back, 0 bases at V and 5 bases at J, with 11 bases in the middle. Germline V gene data show CDR1 as ENHRY and CDR2 as SYGVKD. The CDR3 is 14 residues long. CDR3 region: CAISESIWTDEQYV. CDR3 nucleotides: TGTGCCATCAGTGAGTCGATTTGGACGGACGAGCAGTACGTC.

The sample holds many counts of this clonotype. CDR3 nucleotides: TGTGCCAGCAGTCTATATGGCTACACCTTC. Amino acid sequence: CASSLYGYTF. The chain employs TRBV12-3 or TRBV12-4 and TRBJ1-2; D is ambiguous. The CDR3 covers 10 residues. V was pared by 5 bases and J by 5 bases, with 3 bases between.

This clonotype was seen more than once but under ten times. The genes are TRBV15 and TRBJ1-2; no reliable D call. The CDR3 has 19 residues. The V gene's germline CDR1 is LNHNV and CDR2 YYDKDF (reference sequence). The ends were cut back, 0 bases at V and 1 base at J, with 21 bases in the middle. The CDR3 DNA follows: TGTGCCACCAGCAGAGATCCTCCAGGCGCCCCCGGGTTTAACTATGGCTACACCTTC. Protein product: CATSRDPPGAPGFNYGYTF.

This clonotype appeared many times. The J gene is TRBJ1-2, the V gene TRBV5-1, with 8 bases that match TRBD1. Trimming removed 3 bases from V and 4 bases from J; junction bases left unmatched: 5. Germline CDR1 SGHRS, CDR2 YFSETQ. The CDR3 runs 14 residues. The CDR3 DNA sequence: TGCGCCAGCAGCTCGGGACAGGTCGGCTATGGCTACACCTTC. Translated: CASSSGQVGYGYTF.

There are many counts of this clonotype. The chain links TRBV5-4 to TRBJ2-1, with 9 bases identical to TRBD1. The length of the CDR3 is 15 residues. V was clipped by 0 bases and J by 4 bases; unmatched bases: 2. From germline, CDR1 is SGHNT and CDR2 YYREEE (reference sequence). DNA of the CDR3: TGTGCCAGCAGCTTGGGGGGACAGGGTTACAATGAGCAGTTCTTC. Translated: CASSLGGQGYNEQFF.

This clonotype has at least ten counts. V is TRBV4-1 and J is TRBJ2-7, with D hard to call. With 1 base removed from V and 3 bases from J, the gap between germline ends came to 16 bases. The CDR3 length is 16 residues. Germline V gene lookup returns CDR1 MGHRA and CDR2 YSYEKL. This chain's CDR3 is CASSQAATSLLYEQYF. The CDR3 DNA reads as TGCGCCAGCAGCCAAGCGGCGACTTCTTTACTCTACGAGCAGTACTTC.